This TCR beta chain came from a study of control samples from healthy donors and cancer patients. Germline CDR1 reads LGHNA; CDR2 reads YSLEER. V was clipped by 0 bases and J by 6 bases, with 7 bases between them. The length of the CDR3 is 13 residues. TCRdb's copy holds only in-frame clones and misses some; the assay was immunoSEQ multiplex PCR. Seen here are tens of thousands of clones, approximately 87% observed once, and the top ten hold over 25%. The J gene is TRBJ2-3, the V gene TRBV4-3; possibly TRBD2 for D (6 bases). The origin of this receptor is a man between 45 and 60 years old in good health. Material: blood. The CDR3 sequence is CASSQDGGDTQYF. The CDR3, as DNA: TGCGCCAGCAGCCAAGATGGGGGGGATACGCAGTATTTT.